These 6 T cell receptor beta chains were sequenced from one sample in a study of cytomegalovirus exposure and HLA in healthy donors. Amplification used 60 Vbeta primers and 13 Jbeta primers. The data were produced by immunoSEQ multiplex PCR, yet TCRdb's version contains in-frame clones alone and is incomplete. The sample includes about 130,000 clones, approximately 85% of them seen just once. Specimen: PBMCs. The receptors here all came from a boy between 10 and 17 years old in good health and CMV-seronegative.

The chain is built from TRBV6-1 and TRBJ2-4; D call uncertain. Germline lookup yields CDR1 MNHNS and CDR2 SASEGT. CDR3 length: 16 residues. With 0 bases removed from V and 0 bases from J, the gap between germline ends came to 9 bases. The CDR3 here is CASSEARSLAKNIQYF. CDR3 DNA: TGTGCCAGCAGTGAAGCTCGCAGTCTAGCCAAAAACATTCAGTACTTC.

The V and J genes are TRBV19 and TRBJ1-2; 7 positions agree with TRBD1. CDR1 and CDR2 (germline): LNHDA, SQIVND (reference sequence). This CDR3 contains 15 residues. The trim removed 4 bases at V and 0 bases at J, leaving 5 bases unmatched. This CDR3 is CASSSTGATNYGYTF. The CDR3 bases are TGTGCCAGTAGTAGTACAGGGGCGACTAACTATGGCTACACCTTC.

The chain couples TRBV15 to TRBJ1-1; 11 bases agree with TRBD1. The CDR3 is 15 amino acids. The germline CDR1 and CDR2 sequences are LNHNV and YYDKDF (reference sequence). J was trimmed by 11 bases and V by 3 bases; bases with no gene match: 11. CDR3 in amino acids: CATSSSRTGGYWAFF. As DNA, the CDR3 is TGTGCCACCAGCAGTTCCCGGACAGGGGGCTATTGGGCTTTCTTT.

The V gene is TRBV6-1, the J gene TRBJ1-2; no firm D call. In germline, CDR1 is MNHNS, CDR2 SASEGT. Trimming pared 4 bases from V and 4 bases from J, leaving 13 bases between. The CDR3 spans 14 residues. CDR3 DNA: TGTGCCAGCAGTGCCATAAACTTGAGCTATGGCTACACCTTC. This gives the protein CASSAINLSYGYTF.

The chain links TRBV2 to TRBJ2-3; 8 bases align to TRBD1. Germline lookup yields CDR1 SNHLY and CDR2 FYNNEI. The CDR3 consists of 15 residues. Trimming at V came to 6 bases and at J to 5 bases, leaving 10 bases not matched to a gene. The CDR3 is CASSYRTGTGDTQYF. Here the CDR3 DNA reads TGTGCCAGCAGCTATAGGACAGGGACGGGAGATACGCAGTATTTT.

The chain couples TRBV13 to TRBJ1-1; a weak D match, TRBD1 (5 bases). This CDR3 contains 16 residues. Germline V lookup: CDR1 PRHDT, CDR2 FYEKMQ (reference sequence). Trimming took off 1 base at V and 11 bases at J, with 23 bases between the two ends. CDR3: CASSLAARDSFLMAFF. Written as DNA, the CDR3 is TGTGCCAGCAGCTTAGCCGCCCGGGACTCCTTTCTTATGGCTTTCTTT.